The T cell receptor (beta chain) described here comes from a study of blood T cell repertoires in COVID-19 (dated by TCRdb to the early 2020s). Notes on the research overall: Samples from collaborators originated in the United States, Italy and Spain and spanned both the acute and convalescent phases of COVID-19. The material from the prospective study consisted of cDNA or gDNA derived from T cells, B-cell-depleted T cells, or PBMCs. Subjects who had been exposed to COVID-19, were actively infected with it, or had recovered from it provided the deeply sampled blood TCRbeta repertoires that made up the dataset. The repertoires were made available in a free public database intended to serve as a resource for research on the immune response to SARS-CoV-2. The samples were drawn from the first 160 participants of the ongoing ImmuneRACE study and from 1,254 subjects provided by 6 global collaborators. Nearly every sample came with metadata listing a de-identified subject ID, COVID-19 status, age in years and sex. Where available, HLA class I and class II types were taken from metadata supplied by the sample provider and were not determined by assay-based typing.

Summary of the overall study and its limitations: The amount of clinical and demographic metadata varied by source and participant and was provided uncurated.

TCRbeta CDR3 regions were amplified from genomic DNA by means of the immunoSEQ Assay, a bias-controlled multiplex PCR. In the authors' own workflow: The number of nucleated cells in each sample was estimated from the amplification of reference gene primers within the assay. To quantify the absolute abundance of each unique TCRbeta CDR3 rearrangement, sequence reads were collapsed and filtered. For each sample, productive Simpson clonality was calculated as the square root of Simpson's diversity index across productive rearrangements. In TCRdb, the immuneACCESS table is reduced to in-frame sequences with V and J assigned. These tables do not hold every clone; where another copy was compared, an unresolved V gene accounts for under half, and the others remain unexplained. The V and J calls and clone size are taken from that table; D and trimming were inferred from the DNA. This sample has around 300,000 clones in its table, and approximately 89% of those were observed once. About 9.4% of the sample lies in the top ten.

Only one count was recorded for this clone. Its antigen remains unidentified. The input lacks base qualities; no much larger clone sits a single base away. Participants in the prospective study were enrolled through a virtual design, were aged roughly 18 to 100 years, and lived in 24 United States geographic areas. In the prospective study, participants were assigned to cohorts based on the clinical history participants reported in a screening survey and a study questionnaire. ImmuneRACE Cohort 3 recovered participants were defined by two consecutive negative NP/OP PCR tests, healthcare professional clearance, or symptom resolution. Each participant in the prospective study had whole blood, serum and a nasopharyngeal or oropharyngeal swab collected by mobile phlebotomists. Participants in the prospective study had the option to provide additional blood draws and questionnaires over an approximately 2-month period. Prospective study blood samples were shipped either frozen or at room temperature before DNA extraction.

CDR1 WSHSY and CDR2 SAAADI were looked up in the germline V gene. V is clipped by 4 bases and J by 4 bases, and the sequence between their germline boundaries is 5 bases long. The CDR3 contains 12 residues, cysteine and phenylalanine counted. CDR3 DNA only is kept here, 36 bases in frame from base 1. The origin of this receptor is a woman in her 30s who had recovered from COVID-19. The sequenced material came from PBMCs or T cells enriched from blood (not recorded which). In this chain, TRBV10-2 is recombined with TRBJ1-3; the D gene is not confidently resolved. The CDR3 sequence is CASSGGGNTIYF. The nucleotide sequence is TGCGCCAGCAGTGGAGGGGGAAACACCATATATTTT.